This paragraph reports one TCR beta chain. Its specificity is not known. Produced via immunoSEQ multiplex PCR; TCRdb's table is partial and in-frame only. This table holds some 110,000 clones, around 94% found once. The data were obtained in a study of T cell responses to AZD1222 COVID-19 vaccine. Study-wide results and limits: Nearly half of unique spike-specific TCRs reportedly avoided B.1.351 and B.1.1.7 mutated regions. Only after the peak T cell response were repertoires sampled.

Trimming stripped 4 bases from V and 0 bases from J, with 4 bases between. Per germline, CDR1 KGHDR and CDR2 SFDVKD. There are 13 residues in the CDR3. The clonotype originates from an adult in good health. Sequenced here: peripheral blood, sampled on day 0 of AZD1222 vaccination. The chain is built from TRBV24-1 and TRBJ2-3; no definite D call. Here the CDR3 DNA reads TGTGCCACCAGTGAAGACAGCACAGATACGCAGTATTTT. Protein product: CATSEDSTDTQYF.